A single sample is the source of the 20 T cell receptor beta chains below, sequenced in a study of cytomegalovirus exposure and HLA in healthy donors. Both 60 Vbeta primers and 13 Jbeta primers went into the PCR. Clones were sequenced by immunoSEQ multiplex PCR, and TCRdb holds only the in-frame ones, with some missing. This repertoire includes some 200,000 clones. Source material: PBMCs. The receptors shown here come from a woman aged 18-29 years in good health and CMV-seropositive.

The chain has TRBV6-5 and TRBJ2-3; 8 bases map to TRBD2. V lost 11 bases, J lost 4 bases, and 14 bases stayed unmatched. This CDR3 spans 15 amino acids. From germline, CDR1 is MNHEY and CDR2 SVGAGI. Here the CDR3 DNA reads TGTGCCTCCTTTCCGGGTCGGGGGGGCTCAGATACGCAGTATTTT. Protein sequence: CASFPGRGGSDTQYF.

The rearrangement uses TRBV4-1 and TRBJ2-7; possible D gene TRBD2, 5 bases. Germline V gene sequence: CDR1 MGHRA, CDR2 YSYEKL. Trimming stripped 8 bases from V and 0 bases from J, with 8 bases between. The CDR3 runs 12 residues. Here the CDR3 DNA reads TGCGCCAGCCTCGGGGACTCCTACGAGCAGTACTTC. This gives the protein CASLGDSYEQYF.

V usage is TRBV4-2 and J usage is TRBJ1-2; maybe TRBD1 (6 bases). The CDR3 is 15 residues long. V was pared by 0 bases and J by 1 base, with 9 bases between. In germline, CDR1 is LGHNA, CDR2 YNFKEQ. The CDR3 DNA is TGTGCCAGCAGCCAAGATACAGGGAGTAACTATGGCTACACCTTC. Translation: CASSQDTGSNYGYTF.

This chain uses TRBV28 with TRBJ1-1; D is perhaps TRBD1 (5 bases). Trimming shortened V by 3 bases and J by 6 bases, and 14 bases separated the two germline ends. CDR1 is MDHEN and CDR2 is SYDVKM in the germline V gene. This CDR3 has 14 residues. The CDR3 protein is CASSLEIRVPEAFF. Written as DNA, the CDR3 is TGTGCCAGCAGTTTGGAAATCAGGGTTCCTGAAGCTTTCTTT.

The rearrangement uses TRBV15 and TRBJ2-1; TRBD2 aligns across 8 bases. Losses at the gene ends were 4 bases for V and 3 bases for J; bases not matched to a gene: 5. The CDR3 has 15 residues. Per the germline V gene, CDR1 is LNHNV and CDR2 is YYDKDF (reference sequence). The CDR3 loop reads CATSKGLDFYNEQFF. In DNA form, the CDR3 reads TGTGCCACCAGCAAGGGACTAGATTTCTACAATGAGCAGTTCTTC.

The CDR3 here is CASSPGLAVYEQYF. CDR3 nucleotides: TGTGCCAGCAGCCCGGGACTAGCGGTATACGAGCAGTACTTC. J is TRBJ2-7 and V is TRBV7-2; 11 bases fit TRBD2. From germline, CDR1 is SGHTA and CDR2 FQGNSA. The CDR3 runs to 14 residues. Trimming took 5 bases from V and 4 from J; bases not matched to a gene: 4.

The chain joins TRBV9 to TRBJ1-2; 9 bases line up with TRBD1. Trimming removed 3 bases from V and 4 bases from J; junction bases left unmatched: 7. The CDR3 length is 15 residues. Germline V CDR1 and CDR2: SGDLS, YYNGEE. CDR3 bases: TGTGCCAGCAGCGAAGCCGGGACAGGGATCTATGGCTACACCTTC. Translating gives CASSEAGTGIYGYTF. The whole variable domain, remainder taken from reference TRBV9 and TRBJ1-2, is DSGVTQTPKHLITATGQRVTLRCSPRSGDLSVYWYQQSLDQGLQFLIQYYNGEERAKGNILERFSAQQFPDLHSELNLSSLELGDSALYFCASSEAGTGIYGYTFGSGTRLTVV.

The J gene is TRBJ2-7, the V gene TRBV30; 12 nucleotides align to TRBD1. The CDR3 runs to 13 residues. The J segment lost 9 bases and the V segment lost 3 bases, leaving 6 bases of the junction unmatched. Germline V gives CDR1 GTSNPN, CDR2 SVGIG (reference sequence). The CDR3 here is CAWSGTGGAVQYF. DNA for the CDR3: TGTGCCTGGAGCGGGACAGGGGGCGCTGTGCAGTACTTC.

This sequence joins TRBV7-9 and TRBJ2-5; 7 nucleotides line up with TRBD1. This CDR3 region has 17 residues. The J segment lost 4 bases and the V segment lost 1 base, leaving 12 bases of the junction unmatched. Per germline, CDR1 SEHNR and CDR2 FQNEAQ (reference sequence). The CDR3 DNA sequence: TGTGCCAGCAGCTTAGTGGCAGCGGCAGGGGGATTAGAGACCCAGTACTTC. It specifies CASSLVAAAGGLETQYF.

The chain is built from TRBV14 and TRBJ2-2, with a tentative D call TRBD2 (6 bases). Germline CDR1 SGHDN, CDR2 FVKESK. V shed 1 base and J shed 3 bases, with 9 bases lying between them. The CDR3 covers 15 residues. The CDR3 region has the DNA TGTGCCAGCAGCCAAGCATGGGGGGACACCGGGGAGCTGTTTTTT. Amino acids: CASSQAWGDTGELFF.

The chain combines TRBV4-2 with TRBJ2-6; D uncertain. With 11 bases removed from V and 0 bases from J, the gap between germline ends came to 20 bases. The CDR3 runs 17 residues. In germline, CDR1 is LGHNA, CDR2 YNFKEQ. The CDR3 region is CAVKAYSIPSGANVLTF. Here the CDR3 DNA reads TGTGCCGTGAAGGCCTACAGCATTCCCTCTGGGGCCAACGTCCTGACTTTC.

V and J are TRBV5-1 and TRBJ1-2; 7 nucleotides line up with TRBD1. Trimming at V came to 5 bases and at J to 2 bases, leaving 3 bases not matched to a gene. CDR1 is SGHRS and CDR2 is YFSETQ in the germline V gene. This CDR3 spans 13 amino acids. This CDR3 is CASRRQGNYGYTF. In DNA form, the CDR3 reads TGCGCCAGCAGGAGACAGGGAAACTATGGCTACACCTTC.

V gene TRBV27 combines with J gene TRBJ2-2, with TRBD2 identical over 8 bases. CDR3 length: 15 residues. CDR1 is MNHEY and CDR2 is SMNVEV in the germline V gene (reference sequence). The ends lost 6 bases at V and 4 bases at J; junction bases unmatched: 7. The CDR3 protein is CASRRLAGSTGELFF. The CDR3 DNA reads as TGTGCCAGCAGGCGGTTAGCGGGATCCACCGGGGAGCTGTTTTTT.

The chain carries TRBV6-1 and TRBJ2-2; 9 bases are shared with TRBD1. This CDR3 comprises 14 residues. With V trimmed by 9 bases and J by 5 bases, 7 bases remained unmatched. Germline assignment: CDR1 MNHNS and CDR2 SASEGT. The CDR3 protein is CASLSTGGTGELFF. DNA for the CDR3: TGTGCCAGTTTGTCGACAGGGGGTACCGGGGAGCTGTTTTTT.

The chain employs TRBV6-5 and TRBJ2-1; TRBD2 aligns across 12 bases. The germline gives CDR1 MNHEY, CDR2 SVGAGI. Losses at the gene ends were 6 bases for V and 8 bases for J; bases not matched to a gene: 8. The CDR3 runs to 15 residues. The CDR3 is CASSDGTSGWDEQFF. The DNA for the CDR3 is TGTGCCAGCAGCGACGGGACTAGCGGGTGGGATGAGCAGTTCTTC.

The CDR3 loop reads CASSLSGTSGRAEFF. DNA for the CDR3: TGCGCCAGCAGCTTATCCGGGACTAGCGGGAGGGCCGAGTTCTTC. The chain recombines TRBV5-1 with TRBJ2-1; TRBD2 agrees at 16 bases. After removal of 2 bases from V and 14 bases from J, the junction contained 7 bases not matched to a gene. CDR1 is SGHRS, CDR2 YFSETQ, per germline. The CDR3 totals 15 residues.

The CDR3, as DNA: TGTGCCACCAGCAGAGATAGGAGCGGCTACGATGGGGAGACCCAGTACTTC. Residues: CATSRDRSGYDGETQYF. The chain is built from TRBV15 and TRBJ2-5, with TRBD2 as a possible D gene (5 bases). In germline, CDR1 is LNHNV, CDR2 YYDKDF (reference sequence). The V end lost 0 bases, the J end lost 5 bases, and 19 bases lay between the germline ends. CDR3 length: 17 amino acids.

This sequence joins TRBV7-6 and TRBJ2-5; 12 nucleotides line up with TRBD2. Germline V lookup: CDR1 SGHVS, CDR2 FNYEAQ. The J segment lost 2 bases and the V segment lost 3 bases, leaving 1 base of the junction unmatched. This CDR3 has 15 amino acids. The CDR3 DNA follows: TGTGCCAGCAGCTTGCTAGCGGGAGGGCAAGAGACCCAGTACTTC. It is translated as CASSLLAGGQETQYF.

CDR3 sequence: CASSLALRGPADTQYF. CDR3 nucleotide sequence: TGCGCCAGCAGCTTGGCGTTGCGGGGGCCAGCAGATACGCAGTATTTT. The rearrangement uses TRBV5-1 and TRBJ2-3, with a weak D call TRBD2 (7 bases). The CDR3 extends over 16 amino acids. The germline V gene encodes CDR1 SGHRS and CDR2 YFSETQ. Trimming took off 0 bases at V and 4 bases at J, with 15 bases between the two ends.

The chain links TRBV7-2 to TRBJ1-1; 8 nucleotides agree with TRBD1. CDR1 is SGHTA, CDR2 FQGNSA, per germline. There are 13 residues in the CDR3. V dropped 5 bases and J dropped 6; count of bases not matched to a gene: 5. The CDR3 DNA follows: TGTGCCAGCAGCCCCAAGACAGGGGCTGAAGCTTTCTTT. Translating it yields CASSPKTGAEAFF.